This is a list of T cell receptor beta chains from one sample in a study of CD8 T cells in Susac syndrome. In TCRdb, the immunoSEQ multiplex PCR reads were re-called with MiXCR into one record per CDR3 protein. The top ten hold approximately 0.098% of the sample, which has about 200,000 distinct CDR3 sequences, 80% to 95% seen once. Input material: CD4+ T cells from PBMCs. These receptors were collected from a human donor in good health. The CDR3 runs from the conserved cysteine through the conserved F or W. Fields, in order: clone size, V gene, D gene, J gene, CDR3 protein, CDR3 DNA. The D gene is left open where the match is weak. Not every row has a clone size; where given, it reads once, few, many or a size class.

>few|TRBV30|NA|TRBJ1-3
CACSRAGLGNTIYF
TGTGCCTGCTCTCGGGCGGGATTGGGAAACACCATATATTTT
>once|TRBV7-9|NA|TRBJ2-1
CASHRLEQFF
TGTGCCAGCCACCGACTAGAGCAGTTCTTC
>NA|TRBV7-2|NA|TRBJ1-1
CASSPRKPGTEAFF
TGTGCCAGCAGCCCCCGGAAACCGGGCACTGAAGCTTTCTTT
>NA|TRBV27|TRBD2|TRBJ2-1
CASSFGGAGGPYNEQFF
TGTGCCAGCAGTTTCGGGGGGGCGGGGGGCCCGTACAATGAGCAGTTCTTC
>NA|TRBV6-5|NA|TRBJ1-6
CASSYSPKGPPYNSPLHF
TGTGCCAGCAGTTACTCACCGAAGGGACCCCCCTATAATTCACCCCTCCACTTT
>NA|TRBV29-1|NA|TRBJ1-5
CSVAGINQPQHF
TGCAGCGTTGCAGGGATCAATCAGCCCCAGCATTTT
>NA|TRBV5-1|NA|TRBJ2-3
CASSLDSPSTDTQYF
TGCGCCAGCAGCTTGGACAGTCCTAGCACAGATACGCAGTATTTT
>NA|TRBV5-4|NA|TRBJ1-4
CASSLALDEKLFF
TGTGCCAGCAGCTTGGCCTTGGATGAAAAACTGTTTTTT
>NA|TRBV28|NA|TRBJ1-1
CASIEGPVNTEAFF
TGTGCCAGCATAGAGGGCCCGGTGAACACTGAAGCTTTCTTT
>NA|TRBV21-1|NA|TRBJ1-2
CASSLYGYTF
TGTGCCAGCAGCTTGTATGGCTACACCTTC
>NA|TRBV7-2|NA|TRBJ2-3
CASSLMARPTDTQYF
TGTGCCAGCAGCTTAATGGCGAGACCTACGGATACGCAGTATTTT
>NA|TRBV4-1|NA|TRBJ1-2
CASSLTSVEGYTF
TGCGCCAGCAGCCTGACATCGGTGGAGGGCTACACCTTC
>NA|TRBV19|NA|TRBJ1-2
CASSIADTRGYTF
TGTGCCAGTAGTATAGCCGACACGCGAGGCTACACCTTC
>NA|TRBV5-1|TRBD1|TRBJ1-1
CASSGQGVNTEAFF
TGCGCCAGCAGCGGACAGGGCGTGAACACTGAAGCTTTCTTT
>NA|TRBV6-5|NA|TRBJ1-6
CASSSTSGLYNSPLHF
TGTGCCAGCAGTTCCACGTCCGGGCTCTATAATTCACCCCTCCACTTT
>NA|TRBV12-3/TRBV12-4|NA|TRBJ2-7
CASSLDRAREQYF
TGTGCCAGCAGTTTAGACCGGGCTCGGGAGCAGTACTTC
>NA|TRBV10-3|NA|TRBJ1-1
CAISDRDTEAFF
TGTGCCATCAGTGACAGGGACACTGAAGCTTTCTTT
>NA|TRBV4-2|NA|TRBJ1-6
CASSRPGQIASSPLHF
TGTGCCAGCAGCCGACCCGGACAGATTGCAAGTTCACCCCTCCACTTT
>NA|TRBV7-2|TRBD2|TRBJ2-5
CASSAWGGSQETQYF
TGTGCCAGCAGCGCGTGGGGGGGTTCCCAAGAGACCCAGTACTTC
>NA|TRBV10-3|NA|TRBJ2-3
CAIRRDGSNTDTQYF
TGTGCCATCAGGAGGGACGGATCCAACACAGATACGCAGTATTTT
>NA|TRBV5-1|TRBD2|TRBJ2-7
CASSLMAGGYYEQYF
TGCGCCAGCAGCTTGATGGCGGGGGGTTACTACGAGCAGTACTTC
>NA|TRBV7-2|TRBD1|TRBJ1-6
CASRRQGNNSPLHF
TGTGCCAGCAGACGACAGGGGAATAATTCACCCCTCCACTTT